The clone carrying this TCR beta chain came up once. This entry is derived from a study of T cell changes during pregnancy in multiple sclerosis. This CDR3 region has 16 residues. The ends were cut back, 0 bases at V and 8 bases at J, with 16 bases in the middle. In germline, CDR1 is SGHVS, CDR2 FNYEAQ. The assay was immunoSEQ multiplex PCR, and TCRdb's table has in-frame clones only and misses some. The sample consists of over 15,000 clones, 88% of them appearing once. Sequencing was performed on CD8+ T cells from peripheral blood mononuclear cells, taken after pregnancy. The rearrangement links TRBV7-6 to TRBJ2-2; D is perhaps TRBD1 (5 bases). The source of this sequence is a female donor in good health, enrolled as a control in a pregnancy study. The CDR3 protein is CASSLALWGPSGELFF. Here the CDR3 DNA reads TGTGCCAGCAGCTTAGCCTTATGGGGCCCCTCTGGGGAGCTGTTTTTT.